Given below is one T cell receptor (beta chain) in context. The data derive from a study of blood T cell repertoires in COVID-19. Using immunoSEQ multiplex PCR, the repertoire was profiled, and TCRdb retains in-frame clones only, with some absent. The sample has about 280,000 clones; roughly nine tenths are singletons. Looked up from germline, CDR1 is SQVTM and CDR2 is ANQGSEA. The V segment lost 6 bases and the J segment 1 base; nucleotides outside the gene matches: 3. This CDR3 is built from 13 residues. This sequence originates from a middle-aged man with active or convalescent COVID-19. The rearrangement joins TRBV29-1 to TRBJ2-3; 8 bases agree with TRBD2. Sequenced material: peripheral blood. CDR3 sequence (DNA): TGCAGCGTCCCGGGACTAGGCACAGATACGCAGTATTTT. Amino acids: CSVPGLGTDTQYF.